A single sample gave rise to the 31 T cell receptor beta chains below, sequenced in a study of type 1 regulatory T cells (dated by TCRdb to the early 2020s). These receptors are not linked to any known antigen. The sequencer listed for this sample is Illumina MiSeq. TCRdb handled the public reads itself, with Q25 trimming in fastp and clone calling in MiXCR, and kept productive beta chains. Rows with one shared CDR3 protein collapse into an entry with the most common genes and DNA. This sample lists tens of thousands of distinct CDR3 sequences; less than 25% were detected once. The leading ten clones occupy 8.3% of the sample. Summary of the overall study and its limitations: A more restricted TCR repertoire was observed in Tr1 cells than in non-Tr1 cells, and this restriction was interpreted in the study as alloantigen-induced clonal expansion.

Sequencing input: cultured type 1 regulatory T (Tr1) cells, either the whole culture or a sorted fraction (not recorded which). In the paper's terms, the cell subset or site label means: type 1 regulatory T cells sorted from the T-allo10 product. Receptors were obtained from a human donor in good health.

The chain combines TRBV28 with TRBJ2-7; D assignment may be TRBD1 or TRBD2 (5 bases each). CDR3 size: 14 residues. V was clipped by 5 bases and J by 1 base, with 12 bases between them. CDR1 MDHEN and CDR2 SYDVKM come from the germline V gene. CDR3 loop: CASSTGTESYEQYF. The CDR3, as DNA: TGTGCCAGCAGTACCGGGACGGAGTCCTACGAGCAGTACTTC.

This clonotype was seen a few times. The chain uses TRBV11-2 and TRBJ2-5; D is possibly TRBD1 (5 bases). Trimming left V 1 base short and J 2 bases short, with 17 bases between. This CDR3 contains 17 residues. Germline lookup yields CDR1 SGHAT and CDR2 FQNNGV. Here the CDR3 DNA reads TGTGCCAGCAGCTTAGCAGGGCGTTTAGGGTTGCAAGAGACCCAGTACTTC. This codes for CASSLAGRLGLQETQYF.

This clonotype has a handful of counts. The rearrangement links TRBV6-6 to TRBJ2-7, with no clear D. The CDR3 has 14 amino acids. CDR1 and CDR2 from the germline V gene are MNHNY and SVGAGI (reference sequence). V was pared by 2 bases and J by 0 bases, with 8 bases between. CDR3 loop: CASSYGGVSYEQYF. The DNA for the CDR3 is TGTGCCAGCAGTTACGGCGGAGTCTCCTACGAGCAGTACTTC.

This clonotype was seen a handful of times. The V and J genes are TRBV5-1 and TRBJ2-3; D is unclear. The CDR3 runs 14 residues. Looked up from germline, CDR1 is SGHRS and CDR2 is YFSETQ. Trimming pared 3 bases from V and 0 bases from J, leaving 8 bases between. CDR3 sequence: CASSSEISTDTQYF. The CDR3 region has the DNA TGCGCCAGCAGCTCAGAGATTAGCACAGATACGCAGTATTTT.

This clonotype was detected a few times. This chain joins TRBV12-3 or TRBV12-4 and TRBJ2-4; possibly TRBD2 for D (5 bases). Trimming removed 0 bases at V and 8 bases at J, with 14 bases between. The CDR3 has 15 amino acids. The CDR3 spells CASSLAVGERDIQYF. Written as DNA, the CDR3 is TGTGCCAGCAGTTTAGCGGTGGGAGAGCGTGACATTCAGTACTTC.

This clonotype was observed a handful of times. J is TRBJ1-1 and V is TRBV18; D call uncertain. The germline V and J ends were trimmed by 2 bases and 1 base, with 11 bases remaining between them. CDR3 length equals 15 residues. The germline gives CDR1 KGHSH, CDR2 LQKENI. CDR3 in DNA: TGTGCCAGCTCACCAGTCGACACGGAGAACACTGAAGCTTTCTTT. Amino acids: CASSPVDTENTEAFF.

J is TRBJ2-2 and V is TRBV5-4; D unresolved. V was pared by 2 bases and J by 2 bases, with 10 bases between. This CDR3 is built from 15 residues. The germline V gene has CDR1 SGHNT and CDR2 YYREEE (reference sequence). The CDR3 loop is CASSLRTKNTGELFF. The CDR3 DNA reads TGTGCCAGCAGCTTACGGACGAAAAACACCGGGGAGCTGTTTTTT. The variable domain in full, completed from reference TRBV5-4 and TRBJ2-2, reads ETGVTQSPTHLIKTRGQQVTLRCSSQSGHNTVSWYQQALGQGPQFIFQYYREEENGRGNFPPRFSGLQFPNYSSELNVNALELDDSALYLCASSLRTKNTGELFFGEGSRLTVL.

This clonotype was detected ten times or more. The rearrangement links TRBV9 to TRBJ2-3, with D tentatively TRBD1 (6 bases). V lost 4 bases to trimming and J lost 3 bases, with 12 bases between them. The CDR3 loop spans 14 amino acids. Germline CDR1 SGDLS, CDR2 YYNGEE. CDR3 amino acids: CASSPNRVTDTQYF. Here the CDR3 DNA reads TGTGCCAGCAGCCCAAACAGGGTGACAGATACGCAGTATTTT.

The gene calls are TRBV19 and TRBJ1-1; no clear D gene. CDR1 and CDR2 (germline): LNHDA, SQIVND (reference sequence). V shed 5 bases and J shed 2 bases, with 9 bases lying between them. The CDR3 runs 13 residues. The CDR3 coding sequence is TGTGCCAGTAGTCTCTTTCTCAACACTGAAGCTTTCTTT. Residues: CASSLFLNTEAFF.

The CDR3 protein is CASSPGEQETQYF. CDR3 sequence (DNA): TGTGCCAGCTCACCGGGCGAGCAAGAGACCCAGTACTTC. This chain connects TRBV18 to TRBJ2-5, with unresolved D. The CDR3 is made up of 13 amino acids. The germline CDR1 and CDR2 sequences are KGHSH and LQKENI. V lost 3 bases, J lost 2 bases, and 7 bases lay in between.

In this sample, this clonotype turned up a few times. The rearrangement links TRBV20-1 to TRBJ2-1; D unclear. There are 12 residues in the CDR3. Trimming left V 7 bases short and J 6 bases short, with 13 bases between. Germline V gives CDR1 DFQATT, CDR2 SNEGSKA (reference sequence). This CDR3 is CSVRAETNEQFF. The CDR3 coding sequence is TGCAGTGTCCGGGCAGAAACCAATGAGCAGTTCTTC.

This clonotype was detected only a few times. J is TRBJ1-4 and V is TRBV24-1; D gene uncertain. V was shortened by 4 bases and J by 0 bases, with 17 bases between the two germline ends. The V gene's germline CDR1 is KGHDR and CDR2 SFDVKD. CDR3 length equals 18 residues. The CDR3 DNA reads as TGTGCCACCAGTGACTTTGAGGGAGGGAGAACAACTAATGAAAAACTGTTTTTT. It encodes CATSDFEGGRTTNEKLFF.

The chain uses TRBV20-1 and TRBJ2-5; D may be TRBD2 (5 bases). V gave up 6 bases and J gave up 2 bases, with 16 bases separating them. Germline loops: CDR1 DFQATT, CDR2 SNEGSKA (reference sequence). The CDR3 covers 14 residues. The CDR3 protein is CSARDFRRQETQYF. CDR3 DNA sequence: TGCAGTGCCCGGGATTTCAGGAGGCAAGAGACCCAGTACTTC.

The rearrangement joins TRBV7-9 to TRBJ2-7; 7 nucleotides align to TRBD2. Trimming cost V 1 base and J 9 bases; bases outside gene matches: 9. This CDR3 has 14 amino acids. Germline CDR1 and CDR2: SEHNR and FQNEAQ (reference sequence). The CDR3 DNA is TGTGCCAGCAGCTTAGGGCCCCCGACGGGAGGGCAGTACTTC. It translates to CASSLGPPTGGQYF. The full variable domain, rest sourced from reference TRBV7-9 and TRBJ2-7, is DTGVSQNPRHKITKRGQNVTFRCDPISEHNRLYWYRQTLGQGPEFLTYFQNEAQLEKSRLLSDRFSAERPKGSFSTLEIQRTEQGDSAMYLCASSLGPPTGGQYFGPGTRLTVT.

This clonotype was found a few times. The rearrangement joins TRBV18 to TRBJ2-1; 12 bases are a match to TRBD2. The CDR3 has 17 residues. The V and J ends lost 0 bases and 2 bases, in that order; junction bases with no gene match: 2. From germline, CDR1 is KGHSH and CDR2 LQKENI. Written as DNA, the CDR3 is TGTGCCAGCTCACCACCCGGACTAGCGGGGACCTACAATGAGCAGTTCTTC. Translating it yields CASSPPGLAGTYNEQFF.

On this clonotype: A read error may produce the germline difference seen at one junction end. The chain recombines TRBV29-1 with TRBJ2-7; no firm D call. Looked up from germline, CDR1 is SQVTM and CDR2 is ANQGSEA. The CDR3 loop spans 15 amino acids. CDR3: CSVVAPGPLYYEQYF. CDR3 bases: TGCAGCGTTGTCGCTCCCGGACCCCTCTACTACGAGCAGTACTTT.

The chain carries TRBV18 and TRBJ1-1; TRBD1 matches 10 bases. Germline values: CDR1 KGHSH, CDR2 LQKENI. Losses at the gene ends were 4 bases for V and 7 bases for J; bases not matched to a gene: 6. The CDR3 has 14 amino acids. The CDR3: CASSLVWDRGEAFF. CDR3 bases: TGTGCCAGCTCACTCGTCTGGGACAGGGGTGAAGCTTTCTTT.

This clonotype was detected only a few times. The chain couples TRBV29-1 to TRBJ2-7, with a possible D match to TRBD1 (6 bases). Trimming shortened V by 6 bases and J by 4 bases, and 22 bases separated the two germline ends. The CDR3 loop spans 15 amino acids. Germline V gene lookup returns CDR1 SQVTM and CDR2 ANQGSEA. The CDR3 is CSVQASTGFRYEQYF. The CDR3 DNA is TGCAGCGTCCAAGCCTCAACAGGGTTTAGGTACGAGCAGTACTTC.

This clonotype was counted only a few times. V gene TRBV15 combines with J gene TRBJ2-7, with 7 bases fitting TRBD1. V shed 6 bases, J shed 3 bases, and the junction held 5 bases outside the gene matches. Germline loops: CDR1 LNHNV, CDR2 YYDKDF (reference sequence). The CDR3 contains 13 residues. CDR3 amino acids: CATRTGTDYEQYF. DNA of the CDR3: TGTGCCACCAGGACGGGGACAGACTACGAGCAGTACTTC.

Only one count was recorded for this clonotype. The rearrangement links TRBV7-9 to TRBJ2-5; D tentatively fits TRBD1 or TRBD2 (5 bases each). Between the trimmed V and J ends, which lost 6 bases and 3 bases, there was a span of 17 bases. The germline gives CDR1 SEHNR, CDR2 FQNEAQ (reference sequence). The CDR3 spans 15 residues. CDR3 nucleotide sequence: TGTGCCAGCAGTCCGGGACGGTTTAGGGAAGAGACCCAGTACTTC. Encoded protein: CASSPGRFREETQYF. The entire variable domain, with the rest obtained from reference TRBV7-9 and TRBJ2-5, is as follows: DTGVSQNPRHKITKRGQNVTFRCDPISEHNRLYWYRQTLGQGPEFLTYFQNEAQLEKSRLLSDRFSAERPKGSFSTLEIQRTEQGDSAMYLCASSPGRFREETQYFGPGTRLLVL.

This clonotype was seen at least ten times. The CDR3 DNA follows: TGCGCCAGCAGGCAACCGACAGGGGACGGGGAGCTGTTTTTT. Protein sequence: CASRQPTGDGELFF. This sequence joins TRBV5-1 and TRBJ2-2; TRBD1 matches at 8 bases. From germline, CDR1 is SGHRS and CDR2 YFSETQ. The length of the CDR3 is 14 residues. The ends lost 5 bases at V and 7 bases at J; junction bases unmatched: 7. The full variable domain, completed using reference TRBV5-1 and TRBJ2-2, is KAGVTQTPRYLIKTRGQQVTLSCSPISGHRSVSWYQQTPGQGLQFLFEYFSETQRNKGNFPGRFSGRQFSNSRSEMNVSTLELGDSALYLCASRQPTGDGELFFGEGSRLTVL.

J is TRBJ2-3 and V is TRBV18, with 11 bases lining up with TRBD1. CDR3 size: 13 residues. Per the germline V gene, CDR1 is KGHSH and CDR2 is LQKENI. V shed 10 bases, J shed 4 bases, and the junction held 4 bases outside the gene matches. The CDR3 loop is CATRTGGADTQYF. The CDR3 DNA reads TGTGCCACCAGGACAGGGGGCGCAGATACGCAGTATTTT.

This clonotype has a handful of counts. V and J are TRBV5-1 and TRBJ2-7, with D perhaps TRBD1 (5 bases). The CDR3 consists of 14 residues. The germline CDR1 and CDR2 sequences are SGHRS and YFSETQ. Between the trimmed V and J ends, which lost 4 bases and 0 bases, there was a span of 11 bases. The CDR3 is CASSMDIPSYEQYF. The CDR3 DNA sequence: TGCGCCAGCAGCATGGACATTCCCTCCTACGAGCAGTACTTC.

In this sample, this clonotype turned up a few times. The chain couples TRBV20-1 to TRBJ2-7, with 7 positions matching TRBD1. There are 17 residues in the CDR3. Germline values: CDR1 DFQATT, CDR2 SNEGSKA (reference sequence). V shed 3 bases, J shed 2 bases, and the junction held 16 bases outside the gene matches. In DNA form, the CDR3 reads TGCAGTGCTAGGTCTCGGCAGGGGGTGTTCGGGGCCTACGAGCAGTACTTC. It specifies CSARSRQGVFGAYEQYF.

This sequence joins TRBV5-6 and TRBJ2-1, with 12 bases fitting TRBD1. This CDR3 has 14 amino acids. Per the germline V gene, CDR1 is SGHDT and CDR2 is YYEEEE. The junction had 9 bases not matched to a gene; V was cut back by 4 bases and J by 13 bases. CDR3 loop: CASSPGTGGARQFF. The CDR3 DNA follows: TGTGCCAGCAGCCCGGGGACAGGGGGCGCGCGTCAGTTCTTC.

This chain's CDR3 is CASRRTGVRYEQYF. Here the CDR3 DNA reads TGTGCCAGCAGGAGGACAGGGGTGAGATACGAGCAGTACTTC. The V call is TRBV6-5, the J call TRBJ2-7; TRBD1 aligns across 9 bases. Germline V gene data show CDR1 as MNHEY and CDR2 as SVGAGI. The ends lost 6 bases at V and 4 bases at J; junction bases unmatched: 7. This CDR3 spans 14 amino acids.

The chain joins TRBV5-1 to TRBJ2-7, with 10 bases matching TRBD2. The CDR3 loop spans 15 amino acids. J was trimmed by 0 bases and V by 3 bases; bases with no gene match: 3. Germline CDR1 is SGHRS and CDR2 is YFSETQ. DNA of the CDR3: TGCGCCAGCAGCTATCCTAGCGGGAGCTCCTACGAGCAGTACTTC. This encodes CASSYPSGSSYEQYF.

DNA for the CDR3: TGTGCCAGCAGCCTCCCTGGACTAGCGGGAGGCCTTACCTCCTACGAGCAGTACTTC. Translating gives CASSLPGLAGGLTSYEQYF. The chain links TRBV7-8 to TRBJ2-7; 14 bases match TRBD2. Germline CDR1 SGHVS, CDR2 FQNEAQ. V lost 5 bases to trimming and J lost 0 bases; unmatched junction nucleotides: 12. The CDR3 runs to 19 residues. Full variable domain (remainder filled in from reference TRBV7-8 and TRBJ2-7): GAGVSQSPRYKVAKRGQDVALRCDPISGHVSLFWYQQALGQGPEFLTYFQNEAQLDKSGLPSDRFFAERPEGSVSTLKIQRTQQEDSAVYLCASSLPGLAGGLTSYEQYFGPGTRLTVT.

V and J are TRBV6-5 and TRBJ1-2; TRBD1 might be the D (6 bases). The V and J ends lost 6 bases and 2 bases respectively, with 13 bases between them. This CDR3 contains 14 residues. Germline V gene sequence: CDR1 MNHEY, CDR2 SVGAGI. Written as DNA, the CDR3 is TGTGCCAGCAGGAAGAGGGGGGGGAACTATGGCTACACCTTC. Translated: CASRKRGGNYGYTF.

The sample holds a few counts of this clonotype. The rearrangement links TRBV29-1 to TRBJ1-1; weak D call: TRBD1 (6 bases). From germline, CDR1 is SQVTM and CDR2 ANQGSEA. There are 13 residues in the CDR3. V was clipped by 6 bases and J by 1 base, with 12 bases between them. The CDR3 sequence is CSVRQVPNTEAFF. CDR3 nucleotide sequence: TGCAGCGTAAGACAGGTTCCGAACACTGAAGCTTTCTTT.

The chain is built from TRBV5-1 and TRBJ1-5; the D gene is possibly TRBD1 (6 bases). The length of the CDR3 is 14 residues. CDR1 is SGHRS, CDR2 YFSETQ, per germline. The ends were cut back, 0 bases at V and 4 bases at J, with 8 bases in the middle. The CDR3 sequence: CASSLGTENQPQHF. CDR3 in DNA: TGCGCCAGCAGCTTGGGGACAGAGAATCAGCCCCAGCATTTT.